Below, one T cell receptor beta chain is given with its context. Its specificity is unknown. Germline loops: CDR1 MNHEY, CDR2 SVGAGI. The V end lost 6 bases, the J end lost 6 bases, and 12 bases lay between the germline ends. This CDR3 is 12 amino acids long. This record belongs to a study of T cell responses to AZD1222 COVID-19 vaccine. The wider study: Second-dose intervals near 4 or 12 weeks were combined.

Clones were sequenced by immunoSEQ multiplex PCR, and TCRdb holds only the in-frame ones, with some missing. This table holds 95,000 to 150,000 clones, roughly 90% found once. Whole-study findings and limits: Reportedly, nearly half of unique spike TCRs recognized epitopes outside B.1.351/B.1.1.7 mutations. White British people made up most donors, females outnumbered males, and clonal diversity was possibly underestimated.

The material was peripheral blood, obtained on day 0 of AZD1222 vaccination. This TCR derives from an adult in good health. The J gene is TRBJ2-7, the V gene TRBV6-5; D unresolved. The CDR3 loop is CASSPDQAEQYF. The CDR3 DNA sequence: TGTGCCAGCAGCCCCGACCAGGCCGAGCAGTACTTC.